The rows below give T cell receptor beta chains drawn from one sample of a study of blood T cell repertoires in COVID-19. Sequencing used immunoSEQ multiplex PCR; TCRdb keeps in-frame clones, though not all of them. The sample includes around 70,000 clones, more than 75% of them seen just once. Sequenced: peripheral blood. Receptors were obtained from a man between 45 and 60 years old with acute or convalescent COVID-19. The CDR3 runs from the conserved cysteine through the conserved F or W. D genes are given only for firm matches. The size entry is marked missing in some rows and otherwise reads once, few, many or a size class.

CASSYTGISNQPQHF,TGTGCCAGCAGTTATACAGGGATTAGCAATCAGCCCCAGCATTTT,TRBV28,.,TRBJ1-5,15,.
CASTTISRDQPQHF,TGTGCCAGTACCACCATTTCCAGGGATCAGCCCCAGCATTTT,TRBV19,.,TRBJ1-5,14,few
CASSLGLADYNEQFF,TGTGCCAGCAGCTTAGGGCTAGCGGACTACAATGAGCAGTTCTTC,TRBV7-3,TRBD2,TRBJ2-1,15,.
CASSSGQGQGTQYF,TGTGCCAGCAGCTCTGGACAGGGCCAGGGGACCCAGTACTTC,TRBV5-4,TRBD1,TRBJ2-5,14,.
CSASPGLYYEQYF,TGCAGTGCTAGTCCGGGACTATACTACGAGCAGTACTTC,TRBV20-1,TRBD2,TRBJ2-7,13,.
CASSPRLATRSDTQYF,TGTGCCAGCAGTCCCCGACTCGCTACAAGGTCGGATACGCAGTATTTT,TRBV27,.,TRBJ2-3,16,.
CASKSGQGNYGYTF,TGTGCCAGTAAGTCCGGACAGGGAAACTATGGCTACACCTTC,TRBV19,TRBD1,TRBJ1-2,14,.
CASSLDRKTGNCDQPQHF,TGTGCCAGCAGCTTAGACCGTAAGACAGGGAATTGCGATCAGCCCCAGCATTTT,TRBV11-3,TRBD1,TRBJ1-5,18,few
CASSFRGSDTDTQYF,TGTGCCAGCAGTTTTCGAGGATCCGACACAGATACGCAGTATTTT,TRBV27,.,TRBJ2-3,15,.
CASSLNRALNEKLFF,TGTGCCAGCAGCCTGAACAGGGCCCTTAATGAAAAACTGTTTTTT,TRBV7-2,.,TRBJ1-4,15,.
CASSLARQGGTEAFF,TGCGCCAGCAGCTTGGCCCGGCAGGGGGGAACTGAAGCTTTCTTT,TRBV5-1,TRBD1,TRBJ1-1,15,.
CAIRRRLAADTQYF,TGTGCCATCAGACGTAGACTAGCGGCAGATACGCAGTATTTT,TRBV10-3,TRBD2,TRBJ2-3,14,.
CASSSELGTSGSYEQYF,TGTGCCAGCAGCTCCGAACTCGGGACTAGCGGCTCCTACGAGCAGTACTTC,TRBV7-9,TRBD2,TRBJ2-7,17,once
CASSNLEDRPWDEQFF,TGTGCCAGTAGTAACCTCGAGGACAGGCCGTGGGATGAGCAGTTCTTC,TRBV19,TRBD1,TRBJ2-1,16,.
CASSPTSGSYVGEQFF,TGTGCCAGCAGCCCGACTAGCGGGAGTTACGTCGGTGAGCAGTTCTTC,TRBV7-9,TRBD2,TRBJ2-1,16,.
CASSSYEGALIQPQHF,TGTGCCAGCAGCTCCTACGAGGGCGCTCTTATTCAGCCCCAGCATTTT,TRBV5-8,.,TRBJ1-5,16,.
CASSPLAPGANYGYTF,TGTGCCAGCAGTCCCCTCGCCCCAGGGGCCAACTATGGCTACACCTTC,TRBV28,.,TRBJ1-2,16,.
CASSRLLASGSSVSTDTQYF,TGTGCCAGCTCACGTCTTTTGGCTAGCGGGAGCTCAGTCAGCACAGATACGCAGTATTTT,TRBV18,TRBD2,TRBJ2-3,20,few
CASSLVSGQPQHF,TGTGCCAGCAGCTTAGTGTCAGGCCAGCCCCAGCATTTT,TRBV7-2,.,TRBJ1-5,13,.
CASSPMTGANTEAFF,TGTGCCAGCTCACCCATGACAGGAGCTAACACTGAAGCTTTCTTT,TRBV18,.,TRBJ1-1,15,.
CASSPPTVYGYTF,TGTGCCAGCTCACCACCTACAGTATATGGCTACACCTTC,TRBV18,.,TRBJ1-2,13,.
CASSQEQQGAYEQYF,TGCGCCAGCAGCCAAGAGCAACAGGGGGCATACGAGCAGTACTTC,TRBV4-1,TRBD1,TRBJ2-7,15,few
CASSVLYEQYF,TGCGCCAGCAGTGTCTTATACGAGCAGTACTTC,TRBV10-2,.,TRBJ2-7,11,.
CASSPGTSGSNEQFF,TGTGCCAGCAGCCCTGGGACTAGCGGGAGTAATGAGCAGTTCTTC,TRBV27,TRBD2,TRBJ2-1,15,.
CASSVRFGRGPSGANVLTF,TGTGCCAGCAGTGTCCGGTTTGGCAGGGGGCCCTCTGGGGCCAACGTCCTGACTTTC,TRBV27,TRBD1,TRBJ2-6,19,.
CASSIVGSRSSYTF,TGTGCCAGTAGTATTGTTGGGAGTCGGTCTAGCTACACCTTC,TRBV19,.,TRBJ1-2,14,.
CSVARDRVFGYTF,TGCAGCGTTGCCCGGGACAGGGTGTTTGGCTACACCTTC,TRBV29-1,TRBD1,TRBJ1-2,13,.
CASSDVLAGVFTEQFF,TGTGCCAGCAGTGATGTATTAGCGGGGGTTTTCACTGAGCAGTTCTTC,TRBV6-1,TRBD2,TRBJ2-1,16,once
CASSLGQGAHLSNQPQHF,TGTGCCAGCAGCCTCGGACAGGGGGCGCATCTTAGCAATCAGCCCCAGCATTTT,TRBV7-9,TRBD1,TRBJ1-5,18,.
CATALGALAGGRGNEQFF,TGTGCCACCGCCCTGGGGGCCCTAGCGGGGGGCCGAGGGAATGAGCAGTTCTTC,TRBV5-4,TRBD2,TRBJ2-1,18,once
CAWSVSGGVETQYF,TGTGCCTGGAGTGTATCAGGGGGAGTTGAGACCCAGTACTTC,TRBV30,TRBD1,TRBJ2-5,14,.
CASSSEAGVGEQFF,TGCGCCAGCAGTTCCGAGGCGGGCGTCGGGGAGCAGTTCTTC,TRBV5-1,.,TRBJ2-1,14,once
CASSSPGLADDNEQFF,TGTGCCAGCAGTTCCCCGGGACTAGCGGACGACAATGAGCAGTTCTTC,TRBV27,TRBD2,TRBJ2-1,16,.
CASRRRGGENTDTQYF,TGTGCCAGCCGACGACGAGGGGGAGAGAACACAGATACGCAGTATTTT,TRBV19,.,TRBJ2-3,16,.
CASSYPQGTETQYF,TGTGCCAGCAGTTACCCCCAGGGGACAGAGACCCAGTACTTC,TRBV6-2/TRBV6-3,.,TRBJ2-5,14,.
CAIRMGLPTTYNEQFF,TGTGCCATCAGGATGGGACTACCGACTACCTACAATGAGCAGTTCTTC,TRBV10-3,TRBD2,TRBJ2-1,16,.
CASSQGDSYTGELFF,TGCGCCAGCAGCCAGGGGGACAGCTACACCGGGGAGCTGTTTTTT,TRBV4-1,TRBD1,TRBJ2-2,15,.
CASSASGSALYEQYF,TGTGCCAGCAGTGCCTCGGGGAGCGCACTCTACGAGCAGTACTTC,TRBV25-1,.,TRBJ2-7,15,.
CASSSEDSLNTEAFF,TGTGCCAGCAGCTCCGAAGACAGTCTGAACACTGAAGCTTTCTTT,TRBV7-3,.,TRBJ1-1,15,.
CASSTVGTAYNSPLHF,TGTGCCAGCAGTACAGTCGGGACAGCGTATAATTCACCCCTCCACTTT,TRBV2,TRBD1,TRBJ1-6,16,.
CASSNQGVHYGYTF,TGTGCCAGTAGTAACCAGGGGGTCCACTATGGCTACACCTTC,TRBV19,TRBD1,TRBJ1-2,14,.
CASSGGYEQYF,TGCGCCAGCAGCGGCGGCTACGAGCAGTACTTC,TRBV5-1,.,TRBJ2-7,11,few
CASSQGAGVGQPQHF,TGTGCCAGCAGCCAAGGTGCAGGGGTGGGGCAGCCCCAGCATTTT,TRBV3-1/TRBV3-2,.,TRBJ1-5,15,.
CASRVAGGANEQFF,TGTGCCAGCAGGGTAGCGGGAGGGGCCAATGAGCAGTTCTTC,TRBV7-9,TRBD2,TRBJ2-1,14,once
CATSDLSGGSINEQFF,TGTGCCACCAGTGATTTGTCGGGGGGCTCCATCAATGAGCAGTTCTTC,TRBV24-1,.,TRBJ2-1,16,.
CATSDYASNNEQFF,TGTGCCACCAGTGATTATGCTAGCAACAATGAGCAGTTCTTC,TRBV24-1,.,TRBJ2-1,14,.
CASSWGRWTGELFF,TGTGCCAGCAGCTGGGGCAGATGGACCGGGGAGCTGTTTTTT,TRBV4-2,.,TRBJ2-2,14,few
CASSYIGGSHRGYTF,TGTGCCAGCAGTTATATAGGAGGGAGCCATCGTGGCTACACCTTC,TRBV6-5,.,TRBJ1-2,15,.
CASSPRLAATYEQYF,TGTGCCAGTAGTCCCCGCTTAGCCGCGACCTACGAGCAGTACTTC,TRBV19,.,TRBJ2-7,15,once
CASSKANRLRGDNPLGNQPQHF,TGTGCCAGCAGCAAAGCGAACCGACTCAGGGGCGACAACCCCTTGGGGAATCAGCCCCAGCATTTT,TRBV21-1,.,TRBJ1-5,22,.
CASSHHRYRGPANTGELFF,TGTGCCAGCAGCCATCATAGATACAGGGGGCCCGCGAACACCGGGGAGCTGTTTTTT,TRBV7-3,TRBD1,TRBJ2-2,19,few
CASGLSNQAGYTF,TGTGCTAGTGGTTTGTCGAATCAGGCGGGCTACACCTTC,TRBV12-5,.,TRBJ1-2,13,.
CATSGTGLYTEAFF,TGTGCCACCAGCGGAACAGGGTTGTACACTGAAGCTTTCTTT,TRBV15,.,TRBJ1-1,14,.